This record covers a single T cell receptor beta chain. Its target is not known. This sample was included in a study of cytomegalovirus exposure and HLA in healthy donors. Study results and limitations: The study labeled approximately 150 TCR beta chains cytomegalovirus-associated.

The CDR3 extends over 15 amino acids. Germline trimming cut 4 bases from V and 6 bases from J; bases unmatched to any gene: 3. Germline CDR1 is MNHNS and CDR2 is SASEGT. The study ran its PCR with 60 Vbeta and 13 Jbeta primers. TCRdb's copy holds only in-frame clones and misses some; the assay was immunoSEQ multiplex PCR. In total, the table holds approximately 150,000 clones. The clonotype comes from a woman in her 40s in good health and CMV-seronegative. Source material: PBMCs. The V call is TRBV6-1, the J call TRBJ2-3, with 14 bases matching TRBD2. The CDR3 loop reads CASSGLAGGPDTQYF. CDR3 bases: TGTGCCAGCAGTGGACTAGCGGGGGGGCCCGATACGCAGTATTTT.